A single sample gave rise to the 8 T cell receptor beta chains below, sequenced in a study of control samples from healthy donors and cancer patients. Repertoires were generated with immunoSEQ multiplex PCR, while TCRdb's copy carries only in-frame clones and drops some. The sample yields under 7,500 clones, 76% seen once. Sample: formalin-fixed, paraffin-embedded tissue. The receptors were gathered from a male donor with melanoma.

This chain links TRBV27 with TRBJ2-3, with 7 bases fitting TRBD2. Germline loops: CDR1 MNHEY, CDR2 SMNVEV (reference sequence). The CDR3 has 16 amino acids. J was trimmed by 5 bases and V by 0 bases; bases with no gene match: 8. As DNA, the CDR3 is TGTGCCAGCAGTTTATCGTACGGGAGGCTGATAGATACGCAGTATTTT. Its protein product is CASSLSYGRLIDTQYF.

This rearrangement joins TRBV18 to TRBJ1-2; no firm D call. The CDR3 consists of 12 residues. Between the trimmed V and J ends, which lost 4 bases and 8 bases, there was a span of 11 bases. Germline loops: CDR1 KGHSH, CDR2 LQKENI. CDR3 sequence: CASSLDEAGYTF. The CDR3 region has the DNA TGTGCCAGCTCACTGGACGAAGCAGGCTACACCTTC.

The chain couples TRBV15 to TRBJ1-5; tentative D call: TRBD1 (5 bases). V was pared by 3 bases and J by 5 bases, with 14 bases between. Germline values: CDR1 LNHNV, CDR2 YYDKDF (reference sequence). This CDR3 spans 15 amino acids. The CDR3 protein is CATSRTYGGDQPQHF. DNA of the CDR3: TGTGCCACCAGCAGGACGTATGGGGGTGATCAGCCCCAGCATTTT.

This chain connects TRBV19 to TRBJ2-7; perhaps TRBD2 as D (6 bases). Per the germline V gene, CDR1 is LNHDA and CDR2 is SQIVND (reference sequence). Trimming left V 3 bases short and J 1 base short, with 10 bases between. The CDR3 extends over 14 amino acids. This chain's CDR3 is CASSIPGRSYEQYF. For the CDR3, the DNA is TGTGCCAGTAGTATTCCAGGGAGGTCCTACGAGCAGTACTTC.

The chain carries TRBV9 and TRBJ1-1, with 7 bases aligning to TRBD1. V trimming: 3 bases; J trimming: 5 bases; junction bases outside the gene matches: 7. The CDR3 contains 14 residues. Germline CDR1 reads SGDLS; CDR2 reads YYNGEE. Here the CDR3 DNA reads TGTGCCAGCAGCGCCCAGGGGGGGAGAACTGAAGCTTTCTTT. Protein product: CASSAQGGRTEAFF.

The rearrangement uses TRBV19 and TRBJ1-1; D is possibly TRBD1 (5 bases). The CDR3 contains 14 residues. CDR1 and CDR2 (germline): LNHDA, SQIVND (reference sequence). V was trimmed by 7 bases and J by 3 bases, leaving 15 bases between them. Here the CDR3 reads CASKPQEGYTEAFF. The DNA of the CDR3 is TGTGCCAGTAAACCGCAGGAGGGGTACACTGAAGCTTTCTTT.

This clone ranks as medium-sized (0.01 to 0.1%). V gene TRBV2 combines with J gene TRBJ1-4, with a possible D match to TRBD1 (5 bases). V lost 11 bases and J lost 8, with 18 bases in between. The CDR3 is 13 amino acids. The germline V gene has CDR1 SNHLY and CDR2 FYNNEI. CDR3 sequence reads: CAGERGSREKLFF. The DNA for the CDR3 is TGTGCCGGGGAACGGGGGTCTCGCGAAAAACTGTTTTTT.

In this sample, this clone turned up a few times. The chain employs TRBV4-3 and TRBJ1-1; D not certain. The CDR3 is made up of 12 amino acids. CDR1 is LGHNA, CDR2 YSLEER, per germline. V lost 1 base to trimming and J lost 11 bases, with 11 bases between them. DNA of the CDR3: TGCGCCAGCAGCCAAGGTGCCCAAGTCGCTTTCTTT. Protein product: CASSQGAQVAFF.